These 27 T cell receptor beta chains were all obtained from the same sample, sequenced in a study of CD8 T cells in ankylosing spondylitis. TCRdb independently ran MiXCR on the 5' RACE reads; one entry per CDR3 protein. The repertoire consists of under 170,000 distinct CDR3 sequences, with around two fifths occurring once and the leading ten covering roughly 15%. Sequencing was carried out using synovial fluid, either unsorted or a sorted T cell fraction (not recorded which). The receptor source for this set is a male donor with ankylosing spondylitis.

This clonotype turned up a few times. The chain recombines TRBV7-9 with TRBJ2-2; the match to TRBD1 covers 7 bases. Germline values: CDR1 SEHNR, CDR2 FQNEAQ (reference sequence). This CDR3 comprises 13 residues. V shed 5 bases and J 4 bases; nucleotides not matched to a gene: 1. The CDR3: CASSDRVTGELFF. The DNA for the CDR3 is TGTGCCAGCAGCGACAGGGTCACCGGGGAGCTGTTTTTT. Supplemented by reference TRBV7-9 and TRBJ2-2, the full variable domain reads DTGVSQNPRHKITKRGQNVTFRCDPISEHNRLYWYRQTLGQGPEFLTYFQNEAQLEKSRLLSDRFSAERPKGSFSTLEIQRTEQGDSAMYLCASSDRVTGELFFGEGSRLTVL.

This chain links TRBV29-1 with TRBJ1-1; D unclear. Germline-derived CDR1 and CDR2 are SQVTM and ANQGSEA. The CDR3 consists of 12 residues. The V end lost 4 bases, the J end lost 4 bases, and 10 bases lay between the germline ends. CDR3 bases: TGCAGCGTTGTGGTGGGCAGCACTGAAGCTTTCTTT. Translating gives CSVVVGSTEAFF.

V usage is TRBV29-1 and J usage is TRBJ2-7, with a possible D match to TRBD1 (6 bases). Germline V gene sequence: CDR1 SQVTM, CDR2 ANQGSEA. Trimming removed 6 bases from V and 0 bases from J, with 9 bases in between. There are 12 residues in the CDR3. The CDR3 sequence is CSVADSSYEQYF. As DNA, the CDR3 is TGCAGCGTGGCGGACAGCTCCTACGAGCAGTACTTC.

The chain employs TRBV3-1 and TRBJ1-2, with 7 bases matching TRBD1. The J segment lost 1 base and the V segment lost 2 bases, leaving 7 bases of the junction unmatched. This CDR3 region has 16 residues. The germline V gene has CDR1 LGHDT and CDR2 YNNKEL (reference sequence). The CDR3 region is CASSQNYRGFNYGYTF. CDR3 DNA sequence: TGTGCCAGCAGCCAAAATTACAGGGGATTTAACTATGGCTACACCTTC.

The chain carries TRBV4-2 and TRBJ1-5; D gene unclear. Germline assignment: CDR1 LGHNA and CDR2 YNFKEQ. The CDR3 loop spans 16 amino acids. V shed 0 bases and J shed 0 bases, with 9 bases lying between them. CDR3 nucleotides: TGTGCCAGCAGCCAAGAATCTCAGTATAGCAATCAGCCCCAGCATTTT. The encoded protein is CASSQESQYSNQPQHF.

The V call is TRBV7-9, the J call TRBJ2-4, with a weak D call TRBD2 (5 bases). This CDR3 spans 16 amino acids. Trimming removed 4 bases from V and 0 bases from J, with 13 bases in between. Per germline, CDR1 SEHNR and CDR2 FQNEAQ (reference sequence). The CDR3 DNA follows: TGTGCCAGCAGCTCCCCCGTGGAGGAAGCCAAAAACATTCAGTACTTC. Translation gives CASSSPVEEAKNIQYF.

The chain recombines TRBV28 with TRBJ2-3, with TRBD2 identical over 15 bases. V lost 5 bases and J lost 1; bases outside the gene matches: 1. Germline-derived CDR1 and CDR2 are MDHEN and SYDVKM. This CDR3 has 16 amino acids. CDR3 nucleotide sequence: TGTGCCAGCAGTAGGACTAGCGGGAGGGGCACAGATACGCAGTATTTT. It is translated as CASSRTSGRGTDTQYF.

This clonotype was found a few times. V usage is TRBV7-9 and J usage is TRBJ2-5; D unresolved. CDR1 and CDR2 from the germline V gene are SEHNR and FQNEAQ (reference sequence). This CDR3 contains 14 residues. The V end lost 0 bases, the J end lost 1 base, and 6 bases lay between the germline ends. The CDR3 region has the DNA TGTGCCAGCAGCTTAGCGTACTCCCAAGAGACCCAGTACTTC. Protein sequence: CASSLAYSQETQYF. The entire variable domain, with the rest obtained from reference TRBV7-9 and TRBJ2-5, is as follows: DTGVSQNPRHKITKRGQNVTFRCDPISEHNRLYWYRQTLGQGPEFLTYFQNEAQLEKSRLLSDRFSAERPKGSFSTLEIQRTEQGDSAMYLCASSLAYSQETQYFGPGTRLLVL.

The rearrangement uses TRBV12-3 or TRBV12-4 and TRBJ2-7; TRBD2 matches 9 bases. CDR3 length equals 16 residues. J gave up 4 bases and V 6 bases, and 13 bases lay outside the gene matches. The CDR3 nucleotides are TGTGCCAGCAGCCTACGGGCGGGAGGGCCTGATTACGAGCAGTACTTC. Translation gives CASSLRAGGPDYEQYF.

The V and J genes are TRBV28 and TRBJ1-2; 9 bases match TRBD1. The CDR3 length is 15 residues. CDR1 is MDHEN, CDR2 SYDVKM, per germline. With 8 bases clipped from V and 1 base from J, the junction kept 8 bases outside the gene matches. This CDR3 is CASRDRVTYNYGYTF. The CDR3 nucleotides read TGTGCCAGCCGGGACAGGGTGACTTATAACTATGGCTACACCTTC.

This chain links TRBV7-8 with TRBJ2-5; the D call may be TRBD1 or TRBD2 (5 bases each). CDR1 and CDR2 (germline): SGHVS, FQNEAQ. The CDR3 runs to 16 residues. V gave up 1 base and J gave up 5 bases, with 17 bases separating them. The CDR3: CASSLEFKQGGETQYF. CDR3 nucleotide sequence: TGTGCCAGCAGCTTAGAATTTAAGCAGGGCGGGGAGACCCAGTACTTC.

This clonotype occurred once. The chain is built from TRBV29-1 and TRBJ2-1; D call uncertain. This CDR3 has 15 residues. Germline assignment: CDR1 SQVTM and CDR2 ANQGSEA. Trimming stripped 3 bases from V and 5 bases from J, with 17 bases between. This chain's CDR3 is CSVECGPSRNNEQFF. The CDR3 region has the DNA TGCAGCGTTGAGTGTGGACCTTCAAGAAACAATGAGCAGTTCTTC.

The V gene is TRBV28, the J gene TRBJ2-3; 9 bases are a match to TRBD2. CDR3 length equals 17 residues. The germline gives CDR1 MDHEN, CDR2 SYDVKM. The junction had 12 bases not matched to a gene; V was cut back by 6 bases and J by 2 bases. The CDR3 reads CASSEPGLAGLTDTQYF. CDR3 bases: TGTGCCAGCAGCGAACCGGGTCTAGCGGGACTCACAGATACGCAGTATTTT. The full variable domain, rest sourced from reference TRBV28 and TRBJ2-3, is DVKVTQSSRYLVKRTGEKVFLECVQDMDHENMFWYRQDPGLGLRLIYFSYDVKMKEKGDIPEGYSVSREKKERFSLILESASTNQTSMYLCASSEPGLAGLTDTQYFGPGTRLTVL.

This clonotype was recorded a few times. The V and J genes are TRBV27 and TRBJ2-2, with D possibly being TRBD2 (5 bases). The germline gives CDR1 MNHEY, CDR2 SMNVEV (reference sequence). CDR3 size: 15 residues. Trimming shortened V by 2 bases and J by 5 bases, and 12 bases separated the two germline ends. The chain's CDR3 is CASSLVRAQTGELFF. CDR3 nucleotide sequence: TGTGCCAGCAGTTTAGTGAGGGCTCAAACCGGGGAGCTGTTTTTT.

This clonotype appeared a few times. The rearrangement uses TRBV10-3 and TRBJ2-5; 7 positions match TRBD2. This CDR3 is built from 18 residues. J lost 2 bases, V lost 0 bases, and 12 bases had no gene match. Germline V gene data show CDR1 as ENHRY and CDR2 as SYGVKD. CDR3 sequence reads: CAISESVWSWGLQETQYF. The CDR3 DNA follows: TGTGCCATCAGTGAGTCGGTTTGGTCGTGGGGACTACAAGAGACCCAGTACTTC.

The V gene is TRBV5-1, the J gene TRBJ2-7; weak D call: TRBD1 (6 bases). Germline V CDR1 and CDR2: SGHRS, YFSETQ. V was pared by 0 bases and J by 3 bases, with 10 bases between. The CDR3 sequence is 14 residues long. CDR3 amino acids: CASSLDRVFYEQYF. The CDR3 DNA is TGCGCCAGCAGCTTGGACAGGGTGTTCTACGAGCAGTACTTC.

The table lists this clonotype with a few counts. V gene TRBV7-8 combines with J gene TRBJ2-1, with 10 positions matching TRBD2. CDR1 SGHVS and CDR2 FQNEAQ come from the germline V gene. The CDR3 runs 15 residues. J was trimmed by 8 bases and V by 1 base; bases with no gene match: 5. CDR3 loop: CASSLERGGRHEQFF. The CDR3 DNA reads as TGTGCCAGCAGCTTAGAGCGGGGGGGCCGGCATGAGCAGTTCTTC. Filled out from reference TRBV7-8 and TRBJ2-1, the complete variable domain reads GAGVSQSPRYKVAKRGQDVALRCDPISGHVSLFWYQQALGQGPEFLTYFQNEAQLDKSGLPSDRFFAERPEGSVSTLKIQRTQQEDSAVYLCASSLERGGRHEQFFGPGTRLTVL.

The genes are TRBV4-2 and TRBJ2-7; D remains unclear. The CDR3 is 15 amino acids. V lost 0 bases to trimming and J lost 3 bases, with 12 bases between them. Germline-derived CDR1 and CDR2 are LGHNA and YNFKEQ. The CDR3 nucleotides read TGTGCCAGCAGCCAAGAATTCTATTTGGGCTACGAGCAGTACTTC. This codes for CASSQEFYLGYEQYF.

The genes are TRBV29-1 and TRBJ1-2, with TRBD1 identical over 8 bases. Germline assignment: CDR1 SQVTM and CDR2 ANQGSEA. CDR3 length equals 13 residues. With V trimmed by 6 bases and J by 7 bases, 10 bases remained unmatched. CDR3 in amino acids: CSVGGQDGFGYTF. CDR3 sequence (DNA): TGCAGCGTCGGGGGACAGGACGGTTTTGGCTACACCTTC.

In nucleotides, the CDR3 is TGCGCCAGCAGCCACCCTAGACAGGGGGCGTACACCGGGGAGCTGTTTTTT. Residues: CASSHPRQGAYTGELFF. The V gene is TRBV4-1, the J gene TRBJ2-2; TRBD1 matches 10 bases. V lost 3 bases and J lost 3; bases outside the gene matches: 7. The CDR3 is 17 amino acids. CDR1 is MGHRA and CDR2 is YSYEKL in the germline V gene.

The CDR3 DNA follows: TGTGCCAGCAGTTACTTTTGGGCCTATGGCTACACCTTC. Its protein is CASSYFWAYGYTF. The chain joins TRBV6-6 to TRBJ1-2; D ambiguous. The CDR3 runs 13 residues. Germline V gives CDR1 MNHNY, CDR2 SVGAGI (reference sequence). V was clipped by 1 base and J by 4 bases, with 7 bases between them.

The CDR3 spells CAISAWDRINYGYTF. CDR3 in DNA: TGTGCCATCAGTGCCTGGGACAGGATAAACTATGGCTACACCTTC. The rearrangement uses TRBV10-3 and TRBJ1-2; 8 bases are shared with TRBD1. Germline CDR1 and CDR2: ENHRY and SYGVKD. This CDR3 comprises 15 residues. The ends lost 4 bases at V and 2 bases at J; junction bases unmatched: 6.

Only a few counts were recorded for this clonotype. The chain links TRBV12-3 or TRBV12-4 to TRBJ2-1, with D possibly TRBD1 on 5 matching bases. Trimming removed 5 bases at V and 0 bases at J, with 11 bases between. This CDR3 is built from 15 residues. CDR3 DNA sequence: TGTGCCAGCAGTGCGGACATGAGCTCCTACAATGAGCAGTTCTTC. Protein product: CASSADMSSYNEQFF.

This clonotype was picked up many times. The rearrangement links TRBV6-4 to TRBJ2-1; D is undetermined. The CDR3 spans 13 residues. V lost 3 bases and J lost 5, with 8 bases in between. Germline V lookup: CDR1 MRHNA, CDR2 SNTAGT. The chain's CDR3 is CASSESSNNEQFF. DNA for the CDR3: TGTGCCAGCAGTGAATCTAGTAACAATGAGCAGTTCTTC.

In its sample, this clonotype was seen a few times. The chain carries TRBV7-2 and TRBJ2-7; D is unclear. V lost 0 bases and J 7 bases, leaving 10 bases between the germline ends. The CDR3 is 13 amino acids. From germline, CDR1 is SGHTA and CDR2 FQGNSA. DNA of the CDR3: TGTGCCAGCAGCTTAGCCTTTAGTCTGGAGCAGTACTTC. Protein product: CASSLAFSLEQYF. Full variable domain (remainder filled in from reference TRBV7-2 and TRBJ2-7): GAGVSQSPSNKVTEKGKDVELRCDPISGHTALYWYRQSLGQGLEFLIYFQGNSAPDKSGLPSDRFSAERTGGSVSTLTIQRTQQEDSAVYLCASSLAFSLEQYFGPGTRLTVT.

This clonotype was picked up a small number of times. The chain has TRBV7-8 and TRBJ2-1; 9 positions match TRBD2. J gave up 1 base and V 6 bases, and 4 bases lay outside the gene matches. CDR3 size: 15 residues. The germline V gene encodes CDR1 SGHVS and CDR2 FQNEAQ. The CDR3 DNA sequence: TGTGCCAGCAGTCTAAGCGGGAGGTCCTACAATGAGCAGTTCTTC. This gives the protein CASSLSGRSYNEQFF.

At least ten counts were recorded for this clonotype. CDR3 residues: CASSSLAGRGDTQYF. The CDR3 DNA sequence: TGTGCCAGCAGTTCTCTGGCAGGGCGAGGAGATACGCAGTATTTT. The chain combines TRBV6-5 with TRBJ2-3, with D maybe TRBD1 (5 bases). Trimming removed 4 bases from V and 5 bases from J, with 16 bases in between. CDR1 is MNHEY and CDR2 is SVGAGI in the germline V gene. This CDR3 comprises 15 residues.